Each of the 9 T cell receptor beta chains below was sequenced from the same sample in a study of blood T cell repertoires in COVID-19 (dated by TCRdb to the early 2020s). Library preparation used the immunoSEQ multiplex PCR assay. Drawn from immuneACCESS, this table holds only the in-frame rearrangements with V and J called that TCRdb kept. Clones are partly lost; checked studies trace under half to an unresolved V gene and leave the rest unexplained. The sample table records roughly 220,000 clones; 85% to 90% of these occur just once. Of the sample, more than 3% falls within the top ten clones. Sample: PBMCs or T cells enriched from blood (not recorded which). Receptor source: a woman aged 18-29 years in a cohort exposed to, infected with or recovered from COVID-19 (not recorded which).

This chain links TRBV9 with TRBJ2-4; D remains ambiguous. Germline values: CDR1 SGDLS, CDR2 YYNGEE. V lost 3 bases to trimming and J lost 0 bases, with 13 bases between them. This CDR3 has 16 residues. CDR3 in amino acids: CASSASTDLAKNIQYF. The CDR3 bases are TGTGCCAGCAGCGCATCTACAGACCTAGCCAAAAACATTCAGTACTTC.

The rearrangement links TRBV2 to TRBJ2-2, with 7 positions matching TRBD1. The CDR3 contains 14 residues. The germline V gene encodes CDR1 SNHLY and CDR2 FYNNEI. V gave up 6 bases and J gave up 1 base; unmatched junction bases: 2. The CDR3: CASSGTVNTGELFF. The CDR3 coding sequence is TGTGCCAGCAGCGGGACAGTGAACACCGGGGAGCTGTTTTTT. Filled out from reference TRBV2 and TRBJ2-2, the complete variable domain reads EPEVTQTPSHQVTQMGQEVILRCVPISNHLYFYWYRQILGQKVEFLVSFYNNEISEKSEIFDDQFSVERPDGSNFTLKIRSTKLEDSAMYFCASSGTVNTGELFFGEGSRLTVL.

The rearrangement uses TRBV7-2 and TRBJ1-5; TRBD1 matches at 7 bases. Germline V gives CDR1 SGHTA, CDR2 FQGNSA. V trimming: 2 bases; J trimming: 3 bases; junction bases outside the gene matches: 4. The CDR3 is made up of 15 amino acids. The CDR3 DNA follows: TGTGCCAGCAGCTTAAGGGGACAGAACAATCAGCCCCAGCATTTT. Residues: CASSLRGQNNQPQHF.

The CDR3 DNA sequence: TGCGCCAGCAGCTTCGGGGACAGAAAACCCAATGAGCAGTTCTTC. The encoded protein is CASSFGDRKPNEQFF. The V gene is TRBV5-1, the J gene TRBJ2-1; TRBD1 agrees at 7 bases. CDR1 and CDR2 from the germline V gene are SGHRS and YFSETQ. V dropped 2 bases and J dropped 6; count of bases not matched to a gene: 8. The CDR3 has 15 amino acids.

The chain has TRBV7-9 and TRBJ2-1, with 9 bases aligning to TRBD2. The CDR3 sequence is 14 residues long. The V gene end was trimmed by 5 bases and the J gene end by 6 bases; junction bases not matched to a gene: 5. The germline V gene has CDR1 SEHNR and CDR2 FQNEAQ (reference sequence). The CDR3 region is CASSTGTSPNEQFF. The CDR3 DNA reads TGTGCCAGCAGCACCGGGACTAGCCCCAATGAGCAGTTCTTC.

This clone was detected a few times. The sample contains more than one DNA sequence encoding this CDR3. The rearrangement uses TRBV5-1 and TRBJ1-1, with TRBD1 matching over 7 bases. J lost 4 bases, V lost 2 bases, and 5 bases had no gene match. Germline CDR1 and CDR2: SGHRS and YFSETQ. There are 14 residues in the CDR3. CDR3 residues: CASSLRQGGTEAFF. The CDR3 bases are TGCGCCAGCAGCTTACGACAGGGTGGCACTGAAGCTTTCTTT.

This clone was counted between two and nine times. The chain employs TRBV4-1 and TRBJ2-7; 10 nucleotides agree with TRBD2. Germline-derived CDR1 and CDR2 are MGHRA and YSYEKL. The J segment lost 3 bases and the V segment lost 6 bases, leaving 5 bases of the junction unmatched. The length of the CDR3 is 14 residues. In nucleotides, the CDR3 is TGCGCCAGCAGACCTAGGACTAGCGGCTACGAGCAGTACTTC. This codes for CASRPRTSGYEQYF.

This chain links TRBV28 with TRBJ2-2, with D perhaps TRBD1 (7 bases). The CDR3 runs 14 residues. Per germline, CDR1 MDHEN and CDR2 SYDVKM. V dropped 5 bases and J dropped 1 base, with 8 bases sitting between them. The CDR3 spells CASSQGGNTGELFF. Here the CDR3 DNA reads TGTGCCAGCAGTCAGGGGGGGAACACCGGGGAGCTGTTTTTT. The full variable domain, completed using reference TRBV28 and TRBJ2-2, is DVKVTQSSRYLVKRTGEKVFLECVQDMDHENMFWYRQDPGLGLRLIYFSYDVKMKEKGDIPEGYSVSREKKERFSLILESASTNQTSMYLCASSQGGNTGELFFGEGSRLTVL.

V and J are TRBV6-5 and TRBJ1-6, with D possibly TRBD1 on 5 matching bases. This CDR3 has 15 amino acids. The V end lost 5 bases, the J end lost 5 bases, and 13 bases lay between the germline ends. Germline CDR1 reads MNHEY; CDR2 reads SVGAGI. CDR3: CASSPGWGNNSPLHF. As DNA, the CDR3 is TGTGCCAGCAGTCCCGGATGGGGCAATAATTCACCCCTCCACTTT.